The sequence of this TCR beta chain was determined in a study of somatic mutations in cytotoxic T cells in rheumatoid arthritis. For the study at large: Patient blood was drawn as 30 ml EDTA; the draw came right after diagnosis and before any treatment. At nearly 100% purity, some V beta antibody-stained T-cell populations were flow-sorted, and these included V beta1+ cells that were sequenced for TCRB.

The CDR3 consists of 16 residues. Trimming pared 5 bases from V and 0 bases from J, leaving 17 bases between. CDR1 is SEHNR and CDR2 is FQNEAQ in the germline V gene (reference sequence). Study results and limitations: Within the rheumatoid arthritis patients, CD8+ clonality went up as age increased (Spearman r ~ 0.47). The same was not true of the healthy controls.

The authors' processing: Seldom did patient CD8+ clones exceeding 1% match published virus-specific TCRB sequences. Repertoires were generated with immunoSEQ multiplex PCR, while TCRdb's copy carries only in-frame clones and drops some. D and trimming were read from the DNA, whereas the V and J calls and clone size are those reported in that table. Found here are about 18,000 clones, roughly 65% of them singletons; the top ten hold 15% to 20%. About this clone itself: Its antigen is unidentified.

The origin of this receptor is an adult with rheumatoid arthritis. Sequencing used CD8+ T cells sorted from blood. V is TRBV7-9 and J is TRBJ2-7; possible D gene TRBD1, 6 bases. CDR3 amino acids: CASSPHRTVSSYEQYF. CDR3 nucleotide sequence: TGTGCCAGCAGCCCCCATCGGACAGTGAGCTCCTACGAGCAGTACTTC.